A single sample is the source of the 13 T cell receptor beta chains below, sequenced in a study of cytomegalovirus exposure and HLA in healthy donors. PCR amplification relied on 60 Vbeta primers (plus 13 Jbeta primers). Some clones are missing from TCRdb's copy, which holds only in-frame ones; the method was immunoSEQ multiplex PCR. Among 130,000 to 150,000 clones listed, over 65% were seen once. The sequenced material came from PBMCs. The receptors shown here come from a female donor in good health and CMV-seronegative.

The genes are TRBV2 and TRBJ2-1, with 7 bases identical to TRBD1. J gave up 10 bases and V 6 bases, and 6 bases lay outside the gene matches. The CDR3 sequence is 12 residues long. The germline V gene encodes CDR1 SNHLY and CDR2 FYNNEI. The CDR3, as DNA: TGTGCCAGCAGATGGGACAGCCTCGAGCAGTTCTTC. Amino acids: CASRWDSLEQFF.

CDR3 sequence (DNA): TGTGCCAGCAGGGAAGGACAGGGATATGGCTACACCTTC. Residues: CASREGQGYGYTF. This sequence joins TRBV6-4 and TRBJ1-2, with 8 bases that match TRBD1. CDR1 is MRHNA and CDR2 is SNTAGT in the germline V gene. V shed 6 bases and J 5 bases; nucleotides not matched to a gene: 5. The CDR3 is made up of 13 amino acids.

The gene calls are TRBV11-3 and TRBJ2-4; tentatively, D is TRBD2 (6 bases). V was trimmed by 2 bases and J by 1 base, leaving 21 bases between them. CDR1 and CDR2 from the germline V gene are SGHNT and YENEEA. The CDR3 length is 19 residues. The CDR3 region is CASSLTIQAGRAAKNIQYF. The DNA for the CDR3 is TGTGCCAGCAGCTTAACAATACAGGCGGGAAGGGCCGCCAAAAACATTCAGTACTTC.

The chain employs TRBV28 and TRBJ2-3, with 8 bases matching TRBD2. Germline trimming cut 10 bases from V and 3 bases from J; bases unmatched to any gene: 18. Germline V gene lookup returns CDR1 MDHEN and CDR2 SYDVKM. CDR3 size: 17 residues. In nucleotides, the CDR3 is TGTGCCACTTGCAACCCCTCGGGCGGGGGGATGACAGATACGCAGTATTTT. As protein: CATCNPSGGGMTDTQYF. Combining the CDR3 with reference TRBV28 and TRBJ2-3 gives the whole variable domain DVKVTQSSRYLVKRTGEKVFLECVQDMDHENMFWYRQDPGLGLRLIYFSYDVKMKEKGDIPEGYSVSREKKERFSLILESASTNQTSMYLCATCNPSGGGMTDTQYFGPGTRLTVL.

This clone was seen a handful of times. The chain employs TRBV28 and TRBJ1-5; D is uncertain. Germline CDR1 and CDR2: MDHEN and SYDVKM. The CDR3 extends over 14 amino acids. Trimming removed 8 bases from V and 0 bases from J, with 11 bases in between. This chain's CDR3 is CASGEIYSNQPQHF. CDR3 sequence (DNA): TGTGCCAGCGGAGAGATTTATAGCAATCAGCCCCAGCATTTT.

The chain carries TRBV27 and TRBJ1-2; 10 bases are a match to TRBD1. The V and J ends lost 7 bases and 7 bases, in that order; junction bases with no gene match: 12. In germline, CDR1 is MNHEY, CDR2 SMNVEV (reference sequence). This CDR3 spans 15 amino acids. CDR3 nucleotide sequence: TGTGCCAGCATCTTGCGTCTTGGGACAGGGGTTGGCTACACCTTC. This codes for CASILRLGTGVGYTF.

Comment on this clone: A read error may produce the germline difference seen at one junction end. J is TRBJ2-1 and V is TRBV19; 15 nucleotides line up with TRBD2. Germline assignment: CDR1 LNHDA and CDR2 SQIVND (reference sequence). The CDR3 extends over 15 amino acids. The CDR3 here is CASRIGLAGGNEQFF. The DNA of the CDR3 is TGTGCCAGTAGAATAGGACTAGCGGGGGGGAATGAGCAGTTCTTC.

V gene TRBV2 combines with J gene TRBJ1-1; D call uncertain. CDR1 SNHLY and CDR2 FYNNEI come from the germline V gene. CDR3 size: 11 residues. In nucleotides, the CDR3 is TGTGCTAGCCGTTTTTACACTGAAGCTTTCTTT. Translation: CASRFYTEAFF.

The chain employs TRBV5-1 and TRBJ2-5; tentatively, D is TRBD1 (6 bases). This CDR3 region has 15 residues. Germline assignment: CDR1 SGHRS and CDR2 YFSETQ. V was clipped by 4 bases and J by 4 bases, with 17 bases between them. CDR3 amino acids: CASSPTTRGGETQYF. The CDR3 DNA reads TGCGCCAGCAGCCCCACCACTCGAGGGGGAGAGACCCAGTACTTC.

As for this clone: The same CDR3 is also encoded by other DNA sequences in this sample. The chain links TRBV4-2 to TRBJ1-1; no clear D gene. This CDR3 contains 14 residues. Germline V CDR1 and CDR2: LGHNA, YNFKEQ. Deletions cut 1 base from V and 0 bases from J, with 6 bases between. For the CDR3, the DNA is TGTGCCAGCAGCCAAGGGCAGATGAACACTGAAGCTTTCTTT. As protein: CASSQGQMNTEAFF.

The chain joins TRBV10-3 to TRBJ1-6, with TRBD1 matching over 7 bases. This CDR3 is 14 amino acids long. CDR1 and CDR2 (germline): ENHRY, SYGVKD. V lost 11 bases to trimming and J lost 7 bases; unmatched junction nucleotides: 11. The CDR3: CASGGQATNSPLHF. CDR3 in DNA: TGTGCCTCTGGAGGACAGGCCACCAATTCACCCCTCCACTTT.

The genes are TRBV14 and TRBJ1-4, with a weak D call TRBD1 (6 bases). The CDR3 is 16 residues long. Germline V CDR1 and CDR2: SGHDN, FVKESK. V dropped 4 bases and J dropped 4 bases, with 16 bases sitting between them. The CDR3 DNA reads as TGTGCCAGCAGCCTGATGGGTAGGGGGTTTAATGAAAAACTGTTTTTT. This encodes CASSLMGRGFNEKLFF.

V is TRBV6-1 and J is TRBJ2-7, with a tentative D call TRBD2 (6 bases). The CDR3 runs 20 residues. The V and J ends lost 3 bases and 0 bases respectively, with 27 bases between them. In germline, CDR1 is MNHNS, CDR2 SASEGT. The CDR3 region is CASSDLTKTGGAMSSYEQYF. The CDR3 DNA is TGTGCCAGCAGTGACCTTACAAAGACTGGAGGGGCTATGAGCTCCTACGAGCAGTACTTC.